Listed here is a single T cell receptor beta chain. The conserved closing phenylalanine or tryptophan is absent in this CDR3, likely reflecting a read error. A modified ARM-PCR protocol with three rounds of nested PCR amplified TCRbeta. One entry per CDR3 protein, called by TCRdb with MiXCR from the multiplex PCR reads. Here the sample spans tens of thousands of distinct CDR3 sequences, 65% to 85% being singletons. No cell sorting was done before RNA was extracted from the tissue. More than 3 cm separated this lung sample from the edge of the tumor. The sample originates from a study of tumor and adjacent non-tumor tissue in lung cancer. The source is a man in his sixties with non-small cell lung cancer. The sequencing input was distant non-tumor lung tissue.

CDR3: CSASDIRGVDTQYL. Written as DNA, the CDR3 is TGCAGTGCCTCGGACATCCGGGGGGTAGATACGCAGTATCTT. The chain carries TRBV20-1 and TRBJ2-3, with 7 bases that match TRBD2. V lost 6 bases and J lost 5; bases outside the gene matches: 11. CDR3 length: 14 residues. CDR1 DFQATT and CDR2 SNEGSKA come from the germline V gene (reference sequence).